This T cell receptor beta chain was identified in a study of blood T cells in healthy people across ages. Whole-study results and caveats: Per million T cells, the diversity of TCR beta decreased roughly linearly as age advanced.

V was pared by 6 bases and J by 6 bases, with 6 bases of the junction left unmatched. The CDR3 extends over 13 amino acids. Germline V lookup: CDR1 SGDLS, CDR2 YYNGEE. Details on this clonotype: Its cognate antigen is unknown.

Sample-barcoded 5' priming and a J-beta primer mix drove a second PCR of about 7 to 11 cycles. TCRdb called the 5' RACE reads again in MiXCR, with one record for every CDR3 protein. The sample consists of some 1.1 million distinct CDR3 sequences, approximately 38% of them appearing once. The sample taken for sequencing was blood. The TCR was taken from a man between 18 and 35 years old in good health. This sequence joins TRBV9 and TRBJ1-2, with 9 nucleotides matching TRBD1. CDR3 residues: CASTGTGQDGYTF. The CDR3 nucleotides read TGTGCCAGCACAGGGACAGGGCAGGATGGCTACACCTTC.